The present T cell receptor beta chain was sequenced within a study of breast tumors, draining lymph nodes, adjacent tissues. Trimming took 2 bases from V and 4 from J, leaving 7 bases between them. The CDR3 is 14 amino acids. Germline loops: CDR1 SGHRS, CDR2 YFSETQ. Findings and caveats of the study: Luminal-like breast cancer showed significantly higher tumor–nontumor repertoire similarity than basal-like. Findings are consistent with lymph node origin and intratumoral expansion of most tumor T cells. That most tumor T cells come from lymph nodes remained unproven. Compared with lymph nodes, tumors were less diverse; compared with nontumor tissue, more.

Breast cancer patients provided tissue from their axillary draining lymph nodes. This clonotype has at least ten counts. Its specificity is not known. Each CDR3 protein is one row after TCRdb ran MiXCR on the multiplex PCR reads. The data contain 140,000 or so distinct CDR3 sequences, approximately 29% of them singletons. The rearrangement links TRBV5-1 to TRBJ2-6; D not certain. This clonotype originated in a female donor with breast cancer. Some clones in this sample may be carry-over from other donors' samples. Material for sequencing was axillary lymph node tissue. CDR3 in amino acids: CASSFAAGANVLTF. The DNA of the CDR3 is TGCGCCAGCAGCTTTGCGGCCGGGGCCAACGTCCTGACTTTC.